This TCR beta chain stems from a study of blood T cell repertoires in COVID-19. The repertoire was sequenced with immunoSEQ multiplex PCR; TCRdb's copy has only in-frame clones and lacks some. The sample has tens of thousands of clones, 90% seen once; the top ten hold under 0.65%. In germline, CDR1 is SGHDT, CDR2 YYEEEE. The CDR3 extends over 17 amino acids. V lost 4 bases, J lost 7 bases, and 14 bases stayed unmatched. Source material: peripheral blood. This sequence joins TRBV5-6 and TRBJ1-2, with TRBD1 matching 12 bases. This TCR was recovered from a man aged 45-65 years with COVID-19, enrolled during active disease. CDR3 nucleotides: TGTGCCAGCAGCAACACCGGGACAGGGGGCCGGGGTCGTGGCTACACCTTC. This translates into CASSNTGTGGRGRGYTF.